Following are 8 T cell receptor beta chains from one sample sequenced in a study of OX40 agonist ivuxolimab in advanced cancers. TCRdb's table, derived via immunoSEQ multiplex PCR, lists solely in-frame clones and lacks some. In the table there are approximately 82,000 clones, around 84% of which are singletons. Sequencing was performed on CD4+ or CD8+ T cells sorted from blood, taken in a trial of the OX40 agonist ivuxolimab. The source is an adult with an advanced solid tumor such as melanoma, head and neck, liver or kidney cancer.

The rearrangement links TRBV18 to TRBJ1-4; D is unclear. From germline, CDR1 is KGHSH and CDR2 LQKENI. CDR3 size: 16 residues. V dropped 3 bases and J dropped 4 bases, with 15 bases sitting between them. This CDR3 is CASSPVAGERNEKLFF. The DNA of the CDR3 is TGTGCCAGCTCACCGGTCGCAGGTGAACGTAATGAAAAACTGTTTTTT.

This CDR3 is CASSQGTAWDTEAFF. DNA of the CDR3: TGCGCCAGCAGCCAAGGGACAGCGTGGGACACTGAAGCTTTCTTT. This chain links TRBV4-3 with TRBJ1-1, with D possibly being TRBD1 (6 bases). Trimming cost V 1 base and J 3 bases, with 12 bases left between them. Germline lookup yields CDR1 LGHNA and CDR2 YSLEER. CDR3 length: 15 residues.

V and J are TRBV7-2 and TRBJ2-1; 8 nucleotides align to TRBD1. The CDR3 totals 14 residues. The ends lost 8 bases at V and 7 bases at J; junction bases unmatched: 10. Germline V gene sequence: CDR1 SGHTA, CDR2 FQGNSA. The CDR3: CASAAGGATNEQFF. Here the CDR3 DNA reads TGTGCCAGCGCCGCAGGGGGCGCGACGAATGAGCAGTTCTTC.

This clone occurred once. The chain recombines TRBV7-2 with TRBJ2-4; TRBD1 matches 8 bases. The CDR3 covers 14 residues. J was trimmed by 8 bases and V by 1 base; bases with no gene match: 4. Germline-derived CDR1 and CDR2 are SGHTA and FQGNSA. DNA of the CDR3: TGTGCCAGCAGCTTAGAAGGACAGGGCCACATTCAGTACTTC. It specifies CASSLEGQGHIQYF.

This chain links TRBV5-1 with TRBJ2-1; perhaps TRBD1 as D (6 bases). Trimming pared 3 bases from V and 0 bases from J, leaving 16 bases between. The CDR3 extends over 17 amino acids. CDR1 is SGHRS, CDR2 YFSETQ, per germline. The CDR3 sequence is CASSSGTIAISYNEQFF. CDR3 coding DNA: TGCGCCAGCAGCTCCGGGACAATTGCCATCTCCTACAATGAGCAGTTCTTC.

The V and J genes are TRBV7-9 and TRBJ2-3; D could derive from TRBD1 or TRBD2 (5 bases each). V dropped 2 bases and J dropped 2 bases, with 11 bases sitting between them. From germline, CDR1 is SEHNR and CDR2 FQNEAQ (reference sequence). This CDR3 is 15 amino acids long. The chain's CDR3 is CASSLRGGFTDTQYF. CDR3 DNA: TGTGCCAGCAGCTTAAGGGGCGGGTTCACAGATACGCAGTATTTT.

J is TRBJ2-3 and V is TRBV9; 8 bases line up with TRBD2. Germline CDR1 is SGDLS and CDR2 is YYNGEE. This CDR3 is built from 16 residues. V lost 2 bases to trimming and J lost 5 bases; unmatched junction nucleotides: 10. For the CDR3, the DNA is TGTGCCAGCAGCGTGGGACTAGTGGGGGAAGGAGATACGCAGTATTTT. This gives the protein CASSVGLVGEGDTQYF. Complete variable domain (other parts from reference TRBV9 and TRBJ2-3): DSGVTQTPKHLITATGQRVTLRCSPRSGDLSVYWYQQSLDQGLQFLIQYYNGEERAKGNILERFSAQQFPDLHSELNLSSLELGDSALYFCASSVGLVGEGDTQYFGPGTRLTVL.

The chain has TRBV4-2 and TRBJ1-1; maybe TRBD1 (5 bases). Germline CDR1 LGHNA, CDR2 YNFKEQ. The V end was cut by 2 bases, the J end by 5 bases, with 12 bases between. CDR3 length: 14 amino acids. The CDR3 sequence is CASSQLRRGTEAFF. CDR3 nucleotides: TGTGCCAGCAGCCAACTGAGGAGGGGAACTGAAGCTTTCTTT.